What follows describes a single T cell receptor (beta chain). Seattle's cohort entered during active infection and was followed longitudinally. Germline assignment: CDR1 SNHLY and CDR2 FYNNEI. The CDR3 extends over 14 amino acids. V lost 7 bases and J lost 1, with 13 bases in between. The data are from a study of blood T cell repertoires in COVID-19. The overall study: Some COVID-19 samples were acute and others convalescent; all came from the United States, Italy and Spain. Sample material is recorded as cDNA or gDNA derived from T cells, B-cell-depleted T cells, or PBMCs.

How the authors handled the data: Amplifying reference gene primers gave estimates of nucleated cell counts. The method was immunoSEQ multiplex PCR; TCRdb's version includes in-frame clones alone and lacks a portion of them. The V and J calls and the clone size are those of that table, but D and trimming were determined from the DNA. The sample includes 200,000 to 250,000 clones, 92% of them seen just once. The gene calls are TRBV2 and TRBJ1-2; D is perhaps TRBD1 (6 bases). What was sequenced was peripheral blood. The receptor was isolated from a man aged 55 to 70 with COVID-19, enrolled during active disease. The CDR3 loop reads CASIYRAINYGYTF. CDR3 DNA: TGTGCCAGCATCTACAGGGCGATTAACTATGGCTACACCTTC.